The next 12 T cell receptor beta chains were all read from a single sample in a study of T-cell memory formation after mild COVID-19. Via MiXCR, TCRdb re-called the 5' RACE reads, giving one row per CDR3 protein. The sample carries around 410,000 distinct CDR3 sequences, 20% to 30% recorded once. Sequencing was performed on PBMCs or a T cell subset sorted from them (not recorded which). These receptors came from an adult woman who had mild COVID-19 (a few samples of this study predate the infection). Cell type and time point are not known.

V usage is TRBV5-1 and J usage is TRBJ1-1; D is unresolved. V shed 3 bases and J shed 6 bases, with 9 bases lying between them. The germline gives CDR1 SGHRS, CDR2 YFSETQ. This CDR3 region has 12 residues. CDR3: CASSWAGAEAFF. CDR3 nucleotides: TGCGCCAGCAGCTGGGCAGGCGCTGAAGCTTTCTTT. Full variable domain (outside the CDR3, taken from reference TRBV5-1 and TRBJ1-1): KAGVTQTPRYLIKTRGQQVTLSCSPISGHRSVSWYQQTPGQGLQFLFEYFSETQRNKGNFPGRFSGRQFSNSRSEMNVSTLELGDSALYLCASSWAGAEAFFGQGTRLTVV.

The rearrangement links TRBV29-1 to TRBJ1-2; D gene ambiguous. The germline CDR1 and CDR2 sequences are SQVTM and ANQGSEA. This CDR3 is built from 11 residues. With 2 bases removed from V and 6 bases from J, the gap between germline ends came to 7 bases. DNA for the CDR3: TGCAGCGTTGAACAGGCGGATGGCTACACCTTC. Its protein product is CSVEQADGYTF.

V usage is TRBV18 and J usage is TRBJ2-2; D might be TRBD2 (6 bases). The CDR3 covers 16 residues. Trimming pared 2 bases from V and 6 bases from J, leaving 16 bases between. Germline CDR1 is KGHSH and CDR2 is LQKENI. This CDR3 reads CASSPVRRAGAGELFF. The CDR3 DNA is TGTGCCAGCTCACCAGTAAGGAGGGCCGGAGCCGGGGAGCTGTTTTTT.

This clonotype came up a few times. This rearrangement joins TRBV18 to TRBJ2-5; possibly TRBD1 for D (5 bases). This CDR3 region has 15 residues. Germline V CDR1 and CDR2: KGHSH, LQKENI. V lost 1 base to trimming and J lost 3 bases, with 12 bases between them. This chain's CDR3 is CASSPLPGKEETQYF. The DNA of the CDR3 is TGTGCCAGCTCACCACTCCCAGGGAAGGAAGAGACCCAGTACTTC.

This clonotype was seen a few times. The V and J genes are TRBV30 and TRBJ2-6, with 10 bases fitting TRBD1. Per the germline V gene, CDR1 is GTSNPN and CDR2 is SVGIG (reference sequence). The CDR3 is 14 amino acids. With 5 bases clipped from V and 3 bases from J, the junction kept 1 base outside the gene matches. Here the CDR3 DNA reads TGTGCCTGGGGACAGGGGGTTGGGGCCAACGTCCTGACTTTC. It encodes CAWGQGVGANVLTF.

This clonotype was found a few times. The chain carries TRBV5-1 and TRBJ1-1, with a tentative D call TRBD1 (5 bases). CDR3 length: 14 residues. From germline, CDR1 is SGHRS and CDR2 YFSETQ. V was pared by 4 bases and J by 3 bases, with 13 bases between. DNA for the CDR3: TGCGCCAGCAGCCCCCGGGGGACGGACACTGAAGCTTTCTTT. This codes for CASSPRGTDTEAFF.

The genes are TRBV9 and TRBJ2-7; D might be TRBD2 (5 bases). CDR1 is SGDLS, CDR2 YYNGEE, per germline. This CDR3 is built from 15 residues. The V end was cut by 4 bases, the J end by 5 bases, with 19 bases between. The CDR3 is CASSLATPQPHEQYF. CDR3 DNA sequence: TGTGCCAGCAGCCTAGCAACCCCTCAGCCCCACGAGCAGTACTTC.

In its sample, this clonotype was seen a few times. The chain combines TRBV5-1 with TRBJ2-1; D perhaps matches TRBD2 (6 bases). The V gene's germline CDR1 is SGHRS and CDR2 YFSETQ. The V and J ends lost 2 bases and 2 bases respectively, with 14 bases between them. This CDR3 has 16 residues. CDR3 DNA: TGCGCCAGCAGCTTTGTCGTGGGAGGTACCTACAATGAGCAGTTCTTC. This encodes CASSFVVGGTYNEQFF.

The chain couples TRBV29-1 to TRBJ2-3, with 9 bases identical to TRBD2. This CDR3 has 14 amino acids. From germline, CDR1 is SQVTM and CDR2 ANQGSEA. The V and J ends lost 5 bases and 3 bases, in that order; junction bases with no gene match: 6. CDR3 sequence: CSVYGLAITDTQYF. CDR3 coding DNA: TGCAGCGTTTACGGACTAGCGATTACAGATACGCAGTATTTT.

The genes are TRBV6-2 or TRBV6-3 and TRBJ1-6; 7 nucleotides line up with TRBD1. This CDR3 is built from 13 residues. Germline V CDR1 and CDR2: MNHEY, SVGEGT. Unmatched junction bases numbered 5, after V lost 5 bases and J lost 10 bases. The CDR3 spells CASSTTGYSPLHF. The CDR3 nucleotides are TGTGCCAGCAGTACGACAGGGTACTCACCCCTCCACTTT.

The genes are TRBV29-1 and TRBJ2-1, with D possibly TRBD2 on 6 matching bases. Germline V lookup: CDR1 SQVTM, CDR2 ANQGSEA. This CDR3 region has 14 residues. Trimming cost V 7 bases and J 5 bases, with 18 bases left between them. The CDR3 nucleotides read TGCAGCGCCCGACTAGAAAGAGGGAACAATGAGCAGTTCTTC. This codes for CSARLERGNNEQFF.

The sample holds a few counts of this clonotype. The chain joins TRBV5-1 to TRBJ2-5, with a tentative D call TRBD2 (6 bases). The V and J ends lost 1 base and 14 bases respectively, with 18 bases between them. The CDR3 extends over 13 amino acids. From germline, CDR1 is SGHRS and CDR2 YFSETQ. The CDR3 region is CASSLNERAGQYF. The CDR3 DNA reads as TGCGCCAGCAGCTTGAACGAGCGGGCAGGGCAATACTTC.